Presented here are 20 T cell receptor beta chains from one specimen sequenced in a study of OX40 agonist ivuxolimab in advanced cancers. TCRdb's table, derived via immunoSEQ multiplex PCR, lists solely in-frame clones and lacks some. Among 66,000 or so clones listed, roughly 85% were seen once. The sequences come from CD4+ or CD8+ T cells sorted from blood, collected in a trial of the OX40 agonist ivuxolimab. Every receptor here comes from an adult with an advanced solid tumor such as melanoma, head and neck, liver or kidney cancer.

J is TRBJ2-1 and V is TRBV5-1; TRBD1 agrees at 7 bases. The J segment lost 6 bases and the V segment lost 0 bases, leaving 6 bases of the junction unmatched. CDR3 length: 15 amino acids. Germline values: CDR1 SGHRS, CDR2 YFSETQ. DNA of the CDR3: TGCGCCAGCAGCTTGGCCGGGCAGGGGGTCAATGAGCAGTTCTTC. This translates into CASSLAGQGVNEQFF.

This rearrangement joins TRBV14 to TRBJ1-3; D is uncertain. Germline lookup yields CDR1 SGHDN and CDR2 FVKESK. CDR3 length: 13 amino acids. Deletions cut 1 base from V and 7 bases from J, with 8 bases between. This chain's CDR3 is CASSQGGRNTIYF. For the CDR3, the DNA is TGTGCCAGCAGCCAAGGAGGTCGGAACACCATATATTTT. Full variable domain (rest looked up from reference TRBV14 and TRBJ1-3): EAGVTQFPSHSVIEKGQTVTLRCDPISGHDNLYWYRRVMGKEIKFLLHFVKESKQDESGMPNNRFLAERTGGTYSTLKVQPAELEDSGVYFCASSQGGRNTIYFGEGSWLTVV.

The chain joins TRBV9 to TRBJ2-7, with 11 bases aligning to TRBD2. J was trimmed by 7 bases and V by 0 bases; bases with no gene match: 0. The CDR3 runs to 13 residues. CDR1 and CDR2 (germline): SGDLS, YYNGEE. The CDR3 sequence is CASSVGLAGEQYF. The CDR3 nucleotides read TGTGCCAGCAGCGTAGGACTAGCGGGAGAGCAGTACTTC.

V and J are TRBV11-3 and TRBJ1-1; 7 bases are shared with TRBD1. Trimming at V came to 5 bases and at J to 3 bases, leaving 18 bases not matched to a gene. The CDR3 consists of 18 residues. Germline V gene data show CDR1 as SGHNT and CDR2 as YENEEA. The CDR3 is CASSRSVEGARSHTEAFF. CDR3 nucleotide sequence: TGTGCCAGCAGCCGGTCTGTGGAGGGGGCGCGTTCGCACACTGAAGCTTTCTTT.

J is TRBJ1-1 and V is TRBV27; D perhaps matches TRBD1 (5 bases). The CDR3 consists of 15 residues. Germline V gives CDR1 MNHEY, CDR2 SMNVEV (reference sequence). The ends were cut back, 5 bases at V and 7 bases at J, with 20 bases in the middle. The CDR3 region has the DNA TGTGCCAGCAGTCCCCTCATGGGGCGGGCCAGTGAAGCTTTCTTT. It encodes CASSPLMGRASEAFF.

The V and J genes are TRBV5-1 and TRBJ2-3; 12 nucleotides line up with TRBD2. The CDR3 is made up of 18 amino acids. Germline assignment: CDR1 SGHRS and CDR2 YFSETQ. After removal of 5 bases from V and 6 bases from J, the junction contained 16 bases not matched to a gene. CDR3: CASSSPRLAGARSDTQYF. CDR3 nucleotides: TGCGCCAGCAGTTCTCCGCGACTAGCGGGAGCGCGAAGCGATACGCAGTATTTT.

The J gene is TRBJ2-7, the V gene TRBV6-5, with D possibly TRBD1 on 6 matching bases. Trimming pared 6 bases from V and 3 bases from J, leaving 6 bases between. Germline CDR1 reads MNHEY; CDR2 reads SVGAGI. This CDR3 contains 11 residues. CDR3 in DNA: TGTGCCAGCAGGGACAGCTACGAGCAGTACTTC. It specifies CASRDSYEQYF.

This sequence joins TRBV5-6 and TRBJ1-2; TRBD1 matches 9 bases. The CDR3 is 15 amino acids. V shed 2 bases, J shed 4 bases, and the junction held 6 bases outside the gene matches. CDR1 and CDR2 (germline): SGHDT, YYEEEE. The CDR3 protein is CASSLQGARTYGYTF. CDR3 in DNA: TGTGCCAGCAGCTTACAGGGGGCGAGGACCTATGGCTACACCTTC.

The V gene is TRBV28, the J gene TRBJ1-2; tentative D call: TRBD1 (5 bases). The germline V gene has CDR1 MDHEN and CDR2 SYDVKM. V gave up 2 bases and J gave up 4 bases, with 11 bases separating them. The CDR3 has 14 amino acids. CDR3 coding DNA: TGTGCCAGCAGTTTACAGGGTGACCTCTATGGCTACACCTTC. Amino acids: CASSLQGDLYGYTF.

This rearrangement joins TRBV6-6 to TRBJ1-5; unclear D gene. Between the trimmed V and J ends, which lost 8 bases and 4 bases, there was a span of 9 bases. CDR3 length: 12 amino acids. Germline CDR1 is MNHNY and CDR2 is SVGAGI (reference sequence). CDR3 protein: CASRSQNQPQHF. The CDR3 DNA follows: TGTGCCAGCCGATCCCAGAATCAGCCCCAGCATTTT.

The chain has TRBV5-4 and TRBJ2-2, with 9 bases lining up with TRBD1. The CDR3 consists of 16 residues. Per germline, CDR1 SGHNT and CDR2 YYREEE (reference sequence). V shed 4 bases and J 7 bases; nucleotides not matched to a gene: 11. The CDR3 bases are TGTGCCAGCAGCGGGACCGGGACAGGGAGTAGCGGGGAGCTGTTTTTT. It specifies CASSGTGTGSSGELFF.

Only one count was recorded for this clone. The chain couples TRBV5-1 to TRBJ2-7; possibly TRBD1 for D (8 bases). Germline V gene lookup returns CDR1 SGHRS and CDR2 YFSETQ. The CDR3 sequence is 16 residues long. Deletions cut 4 bases from V and 0 bases from J, with 17 bases between. The CDR3 reads CASSVNRGGNSYEQYF. The CDR3 DNA reads as TGCGCCAGCAGCGTTAACAGGGGGGGAAACTCCTACGAGCAGTACTTC.

This chain uses TRBV9 with TRBJ1-4, with TRBD1 identical over 7 bases. The CDR3 runs to 14 residues. In germline, CDR1 is SGDLS, CDR2 YYNGEE. The CDR3 loop is CASGGDRVNEKLFF. CDR3 DNA sequence: TGTGCATCAGGGGGTGACCGAGTTAATGAAAAACTGTTTTTT.

This rearrangement joins TRBV6-1 to TRBJ2-7; D is uncertain. Looked up from germline, CDR1 is MNHNS and CDR2 is SASEGT. The ends were cut back, 0 bases at V and 1 base at J, with 7 bases in the middle. The CDR3 is 14 amino acids. The CDR3 loop reads CASSEARYSYEQYF. CDR3 nucleotides: TGTGCCAGCAGTGAAGCAAGATATTCCTACGAGCAGTACTTC.

The chain's CDR3 is CASSLEVSYEQYF. CDR3 DNA: TGTGCCAGCAGCTTAGAAGTTTCCTACGAGCAGTACTTC. The chain uses TRBV7-2 and TRBJ2-7; no firm D call. The germline CDR1 and CDR2 sequences are SGHTA and FQGNSA. The CDR3 extends over 13 amino acids. V gave up 1 base and J gave up 1 base, with 5 bases separating them.

This clone was counted a single time. V usage is TRBV5-1 and J usage is TRBJ2-1; 8 nucleotides line up with TRBD1. The V gene end was trimmed by 1 base and the J gene end by 8 bases; junction bases not matched to a gene: 5. Germline CDR1 reads SGHRS; CDR2 reads YFSETQ. The CDR3 contains 14 residues. CDR3 sequence: CASSLREQGDEQFF. As DNA, the CDR3 is TGCGCCAGCAGCTTGAGGGAACAGGGGGATGAGCAGTTCTTC.

V is TRBV27 and J is TRBJ2-7; 9 bases line up with TRBD1. Germline CDR1 MNHEY, CDR2 SMNVEV (reference sequence). CDR3 size: 15 residues. V lost 6 bases, J lost 5 bases, and 11 bases stayed unmatched. DNA of the CDR3: TGTGCCAGCAGCCTACAGACAGGGGGAATCAACGAGCAGTACTTC. Protein product: CASSLQTGGINEQYF.

The CDR3, as DNA: TGTGCCAGCAGCTTTCGTGGCTTAGCGGGAGGGGGCACCGGGGAGCTGTTTTTT. This gives the protein CASSFRGLAGGGTGELFF. The rearrangement links TRBV11-2 to TRBJ2-2, with 11 bases aligning to TRBD2. V was clipped by 3 bases and J by 4 bases; unmatched bases: 10. The CDR3 totals 18 residues. Germline V gene data show CDR1 as SGHAT and CDR2 as FQNNGV.

The V gene is TRBV18, the J gene TRBJ2-5, with D possibly being TRBD1 or TRBD2 (7 bases each). The V gene's germline CDR1 is KGHSH and CDR2 LQKENI. The V end lost 3 bases, the J end lost 4 bases, and 15 bases lay between the germline ends. The CDR3 consists of 15 residues. The CDR3 coding sequence is TGTGCCAGCTCACCGGCAGGGGGGGACGGAGAGACCCAGTACTTC. It translates to CASSPAGGDGETQYF.

The CDR3 is CASSTGYKGTGELFF. Here the CDR3 DNA reads TGTGCCAGCAGCACAGGGTATAAGGGTACCGGGGAGCTGTTTTTT. V gene TRBV5-4 combines with J gene TRBJ2-2; D is perhaps TRBD1 (6 bases). Germline loops: CDR1 SGHNT, CDR2 YYREEE (reference sequence). The CDR3 is made up of 15 amino acids. V was cut by 4 bases and J by 5 bases, with 15 bases left in between.